This T cell receptor beta chain comes out of a study of neurological immune-mediated disorders (dated by TCRdb to between 2019 and 2020). About the full investigation: Of the roughly 34 multiple sclerosis patients, about 31 had relapsing-remitting MS and 3 had secondary progressive MS. Peripheral blood TCR-beta repertoires from patients with HTLV-I-associated myelopathy (HAM/TSP), patients with multiple sclerosis, and healthy controls were compared in the study using UMI-based sequencing. Alongside PBMC samples, the set of fewer than 110 TCR-beta libraries contained longitudinal samples, technical triplicates, and paired CD4+ and CD8+ T-cell subsets that had been sorted. Of the roughly 68 subjects in the cohort, roughly 14 were HAM/TSP patients, roughly 35 were multiple sclerosis patients, and 20 were healthy controls.

For the unsorted PBMC libraries, 2 million PBMCs were stored in RNAlater at -80 degrees C until RNA extraction and were used to generate the libraries. The multiple sclerosis patients were enrolled in a US clinical protocol that used magnetic resonance imaging to evaluate disease progression. Peripheral blood underwent Ficoll-Hypaque density gradient centrifugation to isolate PBMCs, which were then cryopreserved in liquid nitrogen. Study-level results and caveats: No identical CDR3 amino acid sequences were found to be shared among expanded clones across subjects, suggesting that TCR-beta repertoires were private in all groups. In a phylogenetic analysis, the repertoires of 18 out of 34 MS patients fell into a single cluster of related CDR3 sequences, pointing to a possible signature at the repertoire level. TCR clonal expansion was greatest in HAM/TSP patients and smallest in MS patients, who ranked below even healthy controls. No association of the MS cluster with clinical or MRI features was observed, and the need for larger cohorts was stated by the authors.

This clonotype showed up many times. Its antigen remains unidentified. Within one base of it there is no much larger clone, and no base qualities were kept. cDNA was synthesized by template-switch 5'RACE using a primer with a 10-nucleotide random unique molecular identifier that tagged each TCR transcript. Each sequencing run produced over 190 million TCR-beta sequences covering 15-18 subjects. Total RNA was extracted with the RNeasy kit. The KAPA Real-time Library Amplification kit was used to amplify TCR-beta VDJ regions with primers targeting the TCR constant region and the 5'RACE anchor. A first PCR added sample indexes and Illumina adaptors, after which a second PCR increased the library yield. After Ampure bead purification, the TCR product of roughly 650 bp was size-selected on a 2% E-gel SizeSelection system. Before pooling, library quality was assessed on a Bioanalyzer, concentration was determined with Qubit, and library quantification was performed with the Kapa Library Quantification kit. Libraries were sequenced paired-end 2 x 150 bp on an Illumina HiSeq 2500. To increase sequence diversity, about 25-31% phiX was spiked into each library pool. The authors processed their data as follows. Quality-filtered reads were processed with the UMI-based MiGEC pipeline, which removed over 85% of raw TCR sequences during error correction. IMGT germline references were used for aligning VDJ genes, and each clonotype was defined as a unique CDR3 amino acid sequence together with its V-J genes. Clonal expansion, Shannon diversity, and CDR3 relatedness (CalcPairwiseDistances, ClusterSamples) were evaluated with VDJtools, and phylogenetic trees were built with CLCbio workbench. A clone was classed as expanded if it had 8 or more unique UMIs, a cutoff based on coefficient-of-variation modelling across technical triplicates. TCRdb's own reprocessing of the public reads used fastp at Q25 and MiXCR and kept productive beta chains. Identical CDR3 protein sequences are pooled into one entry, listed with their most common genes and DNA. The V and J calls come from TCRdb's annotation, not from the publication. This sample holds 50,000 to 65,000 distinct CDR3 sequences; roughly 4% were observed only once. The top ten hold approximately 1.5% of the sample.

The germline V gene sets CDR1 to ENHRY and CDR2 to SYGVKD. V is reduced by 4 bases and J by 4 bases, leaving a spacing of 20 bases between them. From the cysteine up to the phenylalanine, the CDR3 has a length of 17 residues. Only the CDR3 region is kept as DNA, spanning 51 bases read in frame from base 1. Recombination linked TRBV10-3 to TRBJ2-1, with TRBD2 as a weak D call on 6 bases. The material sequenced was PBMCs. The TCR comes from a man aged 25-45 years with multiple sclerosis. The DNA reads as follows: TGTGCCATCAGTGCCGACGGGAAACCAGGGAGGTACAATGAGCAGTTCTTC. Translated, it gives CAISADGKPGRYNEQFF.